What follows are 23 T cell receptor beta chains derived from one specimen sequenced in a study of blood T cell repertoires in COVID-19. Using immunoSEQ multiplex PCR, the repertoire was profiled, and TCRdb retains in-frame clones only, with some absent. The table lists about 59,000 clones, 70% to 80% of them singletons. The sample comprised peripheral blood. Receptors originate from a man between 60 and 70 years old with acute or convalescent COVID-19.

The rearrangement joins TRBV19 to TRBJ1-5; no firm D call. This CDR3 is 12 amino acids long. The ends were cut back, 0 bases at V and 9 bases at J, with 6 bases in the middle. Germline CDR1 is LNHDA and CDR2 is SQIVND (reference sequence). CDR3 sequence: CASSIEIGPQHF. The CDR3, as DNA: TGTGCCAGTAGTATAGAAATCGGGCCCCAGCATTTT.

This clone was detected once. The chain links TRBV29-1 to TRBJ2-7, with TRBD1 identical over 9 bases. The V segment lost 7 bases and the J segment 11 bases; nucleotides outside the gene matches: 9. This CDR3 spans 11 amino acids. From germline, CDR1 is SQVTM and CDR2 ANQGSEA. The CDR3 reads CSAEVGDREYF. Here the CDR3 DNA reads TGCAGCGCCGAGGTAGGGGACAGGGAGTACTTC.

This clone came up once. The genes are TRBV7-2 and TRBJ1-4; 8 bases line up with TRBD1. With 5 bases clipped from V and 8 bases from J, the junction kept 4 bases outside the gene matches. Germline V gene lookup returns CDR1 SGHTA and CDR2 FQGNSA. The CDR3 totals 13 residues. CDR3: CASSLRQGEKLFF. The CDR3 nucleotides are TGTGCCAGCAGCCTTAGACAGGGGGAAAAACTGTTTTTT.

This rearrangement joins TRBV19 to TRBJ1-1; TRBD1 might be the D (5 bases). V lost 1 base, J lost 0 bases, and 12 bases lay in between. Germline CDR1 reads LNHDA; CDR2 reads SQIVND (reference sequence). CDR3 size: 16 residues. The CDR3 protein is CASSIGPGGLNTEAFF. The CDR3 DNA follows: TGTGCCAGTAGTATAGGCCCCGGGGGGTTGAACACTGAAGCTTTCTTT.

This sequence joins TRBV19 and TRBJ1-5; D might be TRBD1 (6 bases). This CDR3 spans 15 amino acids. Deletions cut 1 base from V and 5 bases from J, with 12 bases between. Germline V gene data show CDR1 as LNHDA and CDR2 as SQIVND (reference sequence). The CDR3 DNA is TGTGCCAGTAGTATAGGAAAGGCAGGGGATCAGCCCCAGCATTTT. This translates into CASSIGKAGDQPQHF.

The V and J genes are TRBV30 and TRBJ1-1; D might be TRBD1 (6 bases). The length of the CDR3 is 12 residues. CDR1 GTSNPN and CDR2 SVGIG come from the germline V gene (reference sequence). Trimming took off 5 bases at V and 3 bases at J, with 10 bases between the two ends. The CDR3 sequence is CAWGGQHTEAFF. DNA for the CDR3: TGTGCCTGGGGGGGACAACACACTGAAGCTTTCTTT.

J is TRBJ1-2 and V is TRBV15; 7 bases are shared with TRBD1. This CDR3 spans 15 amino acids. With V trimmed by 4 bases and J by 6 bases, 11 bases remained unmatched. Germline V CDR1 and CDR2: LNHNV, YYDKDF (reference sequence). In nucleotides, the CDR3 is TGTGCCACCAGCATTCTAATGGGACAGATCCATGGCTACACCTTC. This gives the protein CATSILMGQIHGYTF.

The rearrangement uses TRBV5-6 and TRBJ1-5; 8 bases line up with TRBD1. The CDR3 totals 16 residues. The germline gives CDR1 SGHDT, CDR2 YYEEEE. With 5 bases clipped from V and 1 base from J, the junction kept 8 bases outside the gene matches. This chain's CDR3 is CASSRSTGVSNQPQHF. The CDR3 region has the DNA TGTGCCAGCAGTCGGTCGACAGGGGTCAGCAATCAGCCCCAGCATTTT.

On this clone: The identical CDR3 is also encoded by other nucleotide sequences in the sample. The chain uses TRBV5-4 and TRBJ2-5; perhaps TRBD1 as D (6 bases). The CDR3 extends over 15 amino acids. Germline V gene sequence: CDR1 SGHNT, CDR2 YYREEE (reference sequence). Trimming removed 5 bases from V and 0 bases from J, with 14 bases in between. The CDR3 DNA sequence: TGTGCCAGCAGATCTGACAGGACCTACCAAGAGACCCAGTACTTC. Translated: CASRSDRTYQETQYF.

This clone was observed a few times. The chain joins TRBV28 to TRBJ2-7; tentative D call: TRBD1 (6 bases). The CDR3 sequence is 15 residues long. Trimming took 6 bases from V and 4 from J, leaving 19 bases between them. Germline CDR1 reads MDHEN; CDR2 reads SYDVKM. CDR3 in amino acids: CASSPPPPGVYEQYF. CDR3 sequence (DNA): TGTGCCAGCAGCCCACCTCCCCCAGGGGTTTACGAGCAGTACTTC. Complete variable domain (other parts from reference TRBV28 and TRBJ2-7): DVKVTQSSRYLVKRTGEKVFLECVQDMDHENMFWYRQDPGLGLRLIYFSYDVKMKEKGDIPEGYSVSREKKERFSLILESASTNQTSMYLCASSPPPPGVYEQYFGPGTRLTVT.

In its sample, this clone was seen a few times. The V and J genes are TRBV3-1 (or the pseudogene TRBV3-2) and TRBJ2-7; D is possibly TRBD1 (6 bases). Per the germline V gene, CDR1 is LGHDT and CDR2 is YNNKEL (reference sequence). Deletions cut 1 base from V and 3 bases from J, with 13 bases between. This CDR3 spans 15 amino acids. CDR3 residues: CASSQAGVGGYEQYF. CDR3 in DNA: TGTGCCAGCAGCCAAGCAGGGGTTGGTGGCTACGAGCAGTACTTC.

This chain uses TRBV9 with TRBJ2-1, with 11 bases fitting TRBD2. V trimming: 3 bases; J trimming: 7 bases; junction bases outside the gene matches: 9. The CDR3 sequence is 16 residues long. Germline values: CDR1 SGDLS, CDR2 YYNGEE. Written as DNA, the CDR3 is TGTGCCAGCAGCGCTTATGAGACTAGCGGGAAAAATGAGCAGTTCTTC. Its translation: CASSAYETSGKNEQFF. Drawing the rest from reference TRBV9 and TRBJ2-1, the complete variable domain is DSGVTQTPKHLITATGQRVTLRCSPRSGDLSVYWYQQSLDQGLQFLIQYYNGEERAKGNILERFSAQQFPDLHSELNLSSLELGDSALYFCASSAYETSGKNEQFFGPGTRLTVL.

The genes are TRBV11-2 and TRBJ1-1; D gene uncertain. The germline CDR1 and CDR2 sequences are SGHAT and FQNNGV. This CDR3 region has 15 residues. Between the trimmed V and J ends, which lost 6 bases and 0 bases, there was a span of 14 bases. This CDR3 is CASSIFRGMNTEAFF. The CDR3, as DNA: TGTGCCAGCAGTATCTTCAGAGGAATGAACACTGAAGCTTTCTTT.

The V call is TRBV28, the J call TRBJ1-6; 7 bases are shared with TRBD1. Germline V gives CDR1 MDHEN, CDR2 SYDVKM. This CDR3 contains 13 residues. The junction had 2 bases not matched to a gene; V was cut back by 4 bases and J by 8 bases. The CDR3 sequence: CASSSGGDSPLHF. In DNA form, the CDR3 reads TGTGCCAGCAGTTCAGGGGGTGATTCACCCCTCCACTTT.

This clone came up a few times. The chain is built from TRBV18 and TRBJ2-5; 8 bases map to TRBD2. The germline V gene has CDR1 KGHSH and CDR2 LQKENI. CDR3 size: 16 residues. V lost 0 bases, J lost 5 bases, and 8 bases stayed unmatched. The CDR3 sequence is CASSPPGRASGETQYF. In DNA, the CDR3 is TGTGCCAGCTCACCACCCGGGAGGGCCAGTGGGGAGACCCAGTACTTC.

The chain has TRBV2 and TRBJ2-7, with 8 bases matching TRBD2. V lost 11 bases and J lost 3; bases outside the gene matches: 9. CDR3 size: 13 residues. Germline V CDR1 and CDR2: SNHLY, FYNNEI. The DNA of the CDR3 is TGTGCCGGGGGCGGGGGGATGGGCTACGAGCAGTACTTC. Its translation: CAGGGGMGYEQYF.

The rearrangement links TRBV5-1 to TRBJ2-7, with a tentative D call TRBD2 (6 bases). Germline CDR1 is SGHRS and CDR2 is YFSETQ. V shed 1 base and J shed 2 bases, with 10 bases lying between them. This CDR3 comprises 14 residues. Here the CDR3 DNA reads TGCGCCAGCAGCTTGTCTGGCGGGACCTACGAGCAGTACTTC. This sequence encodes CASSLSGGTYEQYF. Supplemented by reference TRBV5-1 and TRBJ2-7, the full variable domain reads KAGVTQTPRYLIKTRGQQVTLSCSPISGHRSVSWYQQTPGQGLQFLFEYFSETQRNKGNFPGRFSGRQFSNSRSEMNVSTLELGDSALYLCASSLSGGTYEQYFGPGTRLTVT.

The chain is built from TRBV7-9 and TRBJ1-1, with a possible D match to TRBD1 (6 bases). The CDR3 covers 14 residues. The germline V gene has CDR1 SEHNR and CDR2 FQNEAQ (reference sequence). V lost 5 bases and J 1 base, leaving 11 bases between the germline ends. CDR3 protein: CASSRQQGNTEAFF. CDR3 nucleotide sequence: TGTGCCAGCAGCCGGCAACAGGGGAACACTGAAGCTTTCTTT. Looking up the rest from reference TRBV7-9 and TRBJ1-1 gives the full variable domain: DTGVSQNPRHKITKRGQNVTFRCDPISEHNRLYWYRQTLGQGPEFLTYFQNEAQLEKSRLLSDRFSAERPKGSFSTLEIQRTEQGDSAMYLCASSRQQGNTEAFFGQGTRLTVV.

The chain recombines TRBV18 with TRBJ2-7; 8 bases map to TRBD2. The CDR3 runs to 13 residues. J was trimmed by 3 bases and V by 8 bases; bases with no gene match: 6. Germline CDR1 reads KGHSH; CDR2 reads LQKENI. In DNA form, the CDR3 reads TGTGCCAGCGCGGGGGGACCGTTCTACGAGCAGTACTTC. As protein: CASAGGPFYEQYF.

The chain joins TRBV28 to TRBJ1-4; D is unresolved. This CDR3 has 15 amino acids. CDR1 and CDR2 (germline): MDHEN, SYDVKM. V was trimmed by 8 bases and J by 8 bases, leaving 21 bases between them. CDR3 loop: CASRSPGSRSEKLFF. In DNA, the CDR3 is TGTGCCAGCCGTTCACCGGGTTCACGATCCGAAAAACTGTTTTTT.

The gene calls are TRBV5-5 and TRBJ1-1; D uncertain. Deletions cut 3 bases from V and 0 bases from J, with 6 bases between. The CDR3 runs 13 residues. In germline, CDR1 is SGHKS, CDR2 YYEKEE (reference sequence). CDR3 sequence: CASSSQLNTEAFF. In DNA form, the CDR3 reads TGTGCCAGCAGCTCCCAATTGAACACTGAAGCTTTCTTT.

This chain links TRBV18 with TRBJ2-7; D is possibly TRBD2 (5 bases). Germline CDR1 KGHSH, CDR2 LQKENI. The V and J ends lost 2 bases and 0 bases respectively, with 11 bases between them. The CDR3 covers 15 residues. DNA of the CDR3: TGTGCCAGCTCACCATCCAGCGGTAACTCCTACGAGCAGTACTTC. Amino acids: CASSPSSGNSYEQYF. Drawing the rest from reference TRBV18 and TRBJ2-7, the complete variable domain is NAGVMQNPRHLVRRRGQEARLRCSPMKGHSHVYWYRQLPEEGLKFMVYLQKENIIDESGMPKERFSAEFPKEGPSILRIQQVVRGDSAAYFCASSPSSGNSYEQYFGPGTRLTVT.

CDR3: CASTPTGTSSYNSPLHF. For the CDR3, the DNA is TGTGCCAGTACCCCAACAGGGACAAGCTCCTATAATTCACCCCTCCACTTT. The chain uses TRBV19 and TRBJ1-6; D might be TRBD1 (6 bases). The CDR3 has 17 amino acids. Germline values: CDR1 LNHDA, CDR2 SQIVND (reference sequence). Trimming took 7 bases from V and 0 from J, leaving 16 bases between them.